The sequence of this T cell receptor (beta chain) was determined in a study of cytomegalovirus exposure and HLA in healthy donors. Overall study results and limits: Some TCR beta chains (approximately 180 of them) were listed as cytomegalovirus-associated. Sequencing probably produced one cluster of sequence variants that were highly shared. The authors confirmed in vitro that a few CMV-associated chains were specific for CMV antigens.

J gave up 1 base and V 3 bases, and 6 bases lay outside the gene matches. CDR1 and CDR2 from the germline V gene are ENHRY and SYGVKD. The CDR3 totals 16 residues. A multiplex PCR was run with 60 Vbeta primers and 13 Jbeta primers. Repertoires were generated with immunoSEQ multiplex PCR, while TCRdb's copy carries only in-frame clones and drops some. The sample yields approximately 90,000 clones, about three quarters seen once. Comment on this clone: Its antigen is not known.

The sequence came from a woman between 50 and 59 years old in good health and CMV-seropositive. The chain uses TRBV10-3 and TRBJ1-2; 9 bases are a match to TRBD1. The sequenced material came from PBMCs. DNA for the CDR3: TGTGCCATCAGTGAACTGGACAGGGGTAATAACTATGGCTACACCTTC. Its translation is CAISELDRGNNYGYTF.